This passage covers 5 T cell receptor beta chains from one sample sequenced in a study of blood T cell repertoires in COVID-19. Repertoires were generated with immunoSEQ multiplex PCR, while TCRdb's copy carries only in-frame clones and drops some. The repertoire holds 200,000 to 250,000 clones, with 75% to 90% as singletons. Input material: PBMCs or T cells enriched from blood (not recorded which). The receptors here all came from a woman under 40 who had been exposed to COVID-19.

The chain has TRBV27 and TRBJ2-1, with D hard to call. The germline V gene encodes CDR1 MNHEY and CDR2 SMNVEV (reference sequence). The CDR3 spans 14 residues. V lost 3 bases, J lost 3 bases, and 9 bases lay in between. The CDR3 reads CASSFRRGYNEQFF. As DNA, the CDR3 is TGTGCCAGCAGTTTCCGGAGAGGCTACAATGAGCAGTTCTTC.

The CDR3 bases are TGTGCCAGCAGTTTCGGGGAGGGGTACACTGAAGCTTTCTTT. It is translated as CASSFGEGYTEAFF. The chain carries TRBV27 and TRBJ1-1; tentatively, D is TRBD1 (5 bases). V was cut by 3 bases and J by 3 bases, with 11 bases left in between. The CDR3 totals 14 residues. Germline CDR1 reads MNHEY; CDR2 reads SMNVEV (reference sequence).

This chain links TRBV19 with TRBJ2-1; tentative D call: TRBD2 (6 bases). The CDR3 is 12 amino acids. V was shortened by 7 bases and J by 10 bases, with 14 bases between the two germline ends. Germline loops: CDR1 LNHDA, CDR2 SQIVND (reference sequence). DNA of the CDR3: TGTGCCAGTATGGGCGGGAATCGCGAGCAGTTCTTC. Translated: CASMGGNREQFF.

The V call is TRBV28, the J call TRBJ1-5, with D possibly TRBD1 on 6 matching bases. CDR1 MDHEN and CDR2 SYDVKM come from the germline V gene. V lost 5 bases to trimming and J lost 5 bases, with 19 bases between them. CDR3 length: 16 residues. This CDR3 reads CASSDPGTLTHQPQHF. Written as DNA, the CDR3 is TGTGCCAGCAGTGATCCTGGGACACTAACTCATCAGCCCCAGCATTTT.

Notes on this clone: Its ends do not fully match the called genes, so a read error is possible. The chain combines TRBV3-1 (or the pseudogene TRBV3-2) with TRBJ2-6; 8 bases line up with TRBD2. This CDR3 has 15 residues. The V gene's germline CDR1 is LGHDT and CDR2 YNNKEL (reference sequence). The CDR3 coding sequence is TGCGCCCGCCGCCGGGGGGGGGACGGGGCCAACGTCCTGACTTTC. The encoded protein is CARRRGGDGANVLTF.